This entry is about one TCR beta chain. The data are from a study of control samples from healthy donors and cancer patients. Measured with immunoSEQ multiplex PCR; TCRdb has only the in-frame clones, and not every one. The data hold 50,000 or so clones, with about four fifths observed a single time. This sequence originates from a man in his 70s in good health. Material: blood.

CDR3 DNA: TGCGCCAGCAGGCGAGCCGACTCCATACAGTTCTTC. It yields the protein CASRRADSIQFF. The chain couples TRBV5-1 to TRBJ2-1; D gene ambiguous. CDR3 length: 12 amino acids. Germline assignment: CDR1 SGHRS and CDR2 YFSETQ. Trimming took off 5 bases at V and 13 bases at J, with 16 bases between the two ends.